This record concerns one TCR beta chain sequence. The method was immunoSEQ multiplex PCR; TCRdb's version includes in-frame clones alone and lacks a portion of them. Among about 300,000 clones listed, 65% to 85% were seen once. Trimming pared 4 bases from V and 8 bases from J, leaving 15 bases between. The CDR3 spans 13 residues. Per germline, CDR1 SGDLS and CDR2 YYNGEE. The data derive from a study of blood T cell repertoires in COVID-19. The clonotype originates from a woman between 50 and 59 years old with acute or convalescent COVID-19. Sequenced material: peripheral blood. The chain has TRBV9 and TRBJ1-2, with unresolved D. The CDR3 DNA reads TGTGCCAGCAGCCCAGGAGGGCAGCGGGGCTACACCTTC. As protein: CASSPGGQRGYTF. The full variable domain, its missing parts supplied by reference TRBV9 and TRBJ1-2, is DSGVTQTPKHLITATGQRVTLRCSPRSGDLSVYWYQQSLDQGLQFLIQYYNGEERAKGNILERFSAQQFPDLHSELNLSSLELGDSALYFCASSPGGQRGYTFGSGTRLTVV.